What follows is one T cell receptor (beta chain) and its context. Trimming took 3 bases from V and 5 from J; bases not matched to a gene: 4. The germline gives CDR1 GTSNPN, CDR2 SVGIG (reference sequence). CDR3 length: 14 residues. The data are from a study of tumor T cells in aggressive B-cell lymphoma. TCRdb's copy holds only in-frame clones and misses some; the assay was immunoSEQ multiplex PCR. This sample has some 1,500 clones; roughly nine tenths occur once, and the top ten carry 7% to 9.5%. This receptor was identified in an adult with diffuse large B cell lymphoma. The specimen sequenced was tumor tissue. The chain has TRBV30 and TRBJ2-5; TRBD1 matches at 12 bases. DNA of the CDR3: TGTGCCTGGAGCCTAGGGACAGGGGGCGAGACCCAGTACTTC. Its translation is CAWSLGTGGETQYF.